Listed here are 2 T cell receptor beta chains from one sample, sequenced in a study of blood T cell repertoires in COVID-19. Sequencing was performed with immunoSEQ multiplex PCR; in TCRdb, only in-frame clones are kept and a portion is missing. The sample holds roughly 100,000 clones; roughly 92% are singletons and the top ten take more than 1.5%. Material for sequencing was peripheral blood. Source of these receptors: a woman between 50 and 59 years old with COVID-19, enrolled during active disease.

This rearrangement joins TRBV6-6 to TRBJ1-2; TRBD1 matches 9 bases. After removal of 0 bases from V and 8 bases from J, the junction contained 10 bases not matched to a gene. This CDR3 has 16 amino acids. Germline V lookup: CDR1 MNHNY, CDR2 SVGAGI (reference sequence). CDR3 amino acids: CASSYSDSRTGVGYTF. The CDR3 coding sequence is TGTGCCAGCAGTTACTCGGATTCACGGACAGGGGTCGGCTACACCTTC.

The V gene is TRBV27, the J gene TRBJ2-3; unclear D gene. Germline assignment: CDR1 MNHEY and CDR2 SMNVEV (reference sequence). This CDR3 has 12 residues. V was shortened by 4 bases and J by 6 bases, with 8 bases between the two germline ends. CDR3 in DNA: TGTGCCAGCAGTTACAGTTCGGATACGCAGTATTTT. This gives the protein CASSYSSDTQYF.